This TCR beta chain was profiled in a study of CXCR3-negative and CXCR3-positive naive CD8 T cells. Study-wide points: Unlike memory cells, which differed, naive CXCR3-negative and CXCR3-positive cells had similar TRBV-TRBJ usage. Diversity proved comparably high across both naive subsets and much lower in memory CD8+ cells.

The germline V gene encodes CDR1 SGDLS and CDR2 YYNGEE. The CDR3 is 15 residues long. It was by 5' RACE with UMI labels that the TRB cDNA libraries were prepared. TCRdb reprocessed the 5' RACE reads, keeping one entry per CDR3 protein, no DNA. In total, the table holds approximately 52,000 distinct CDR3 sequences. Comment on this clonotype: Antigen unknown.

V usage is TRBV9 and J usage is TRBJ2-1. Sequenced sample: memory CD8+ T cells from blood. This clonotype was sampled from a human donor in good health. Some clones in this sample may be carry-over from other donors' samples. The CDR3 sequence: CASSVEGRPGDEQFF.